This note documents a single T cell receptor beta chain sequence. Its antigen is still unknown. Per-base qualities were not stored, and no clone one base away is much larger. Using the deep immunoSEQ assay, TCR CDR3 regions were amplified from genomic DNA by multiplex PCR. Genomic DNA extracted from each cell subset was distributed evenly over all wells of several immunoSEQ 96-well plates, and each plate served as one replicate. Each replicate PCR for sorted subsets received 200 ng genomic DNA, equal to some 32,000 T cell genomes. Purified libraries were quantified with a Qubit 3.0 fluorometer, sized on a Bioanalyzer 2100, and re-quantified with the KAPA Library Quantification kit. Every immunoSEQ 96-well plate was sequenced on a separate single-read 150-cycle Illumina NextSeq 550 flow cell. From the authors' description of their analysis: Because the immunoSEQ output held only junctional sequences and lacked quality scores, the filtering could not match the filtering applied to full-length reads. To assign V/J genes and CDR3, sequences were annotated using PyIR, a Python wrapper for IgBLAST v1.9, with IMGT germline references. Reads were removed for weak V/J assignments (E-value above 1e-6), missing CDR3, stop codons, out-of-frame junctions, or ambiguous translated residues. V3J clonotypes were defined as sequences sharing an identical inferred V gene, J gene, and CDR3 amino acid sequence. The percentage overlap between two repertoires was calculated by dividing the number of shared unique clonotypes by the size of the smaller repertoire. Repertoire richness was assessed with RTK rarefaction, the Chao1 estimator, and Recon v2.1 estimates of unobserved clonotypes. For all TCRbeta clonotypes obtained by the gDNA method from a few donors, generation probabilities were computed with OLGA. Entries here come from immuneACCESS through TCRdb and include only in-frame sequences with V and J called. Some clones fail to appear in such tables; in the studies checked, an unresolved V gene covers under half of the shortfall, and the cause of the remainder is unknown. V and J calls and clone size are copied from that table; D and trimming were computed from the DNA. This sample gives about 510,000 clones in total; approximately 95% of them show up just once. 0.06% of the sample comes from the top ten.

The data derive from a study of shared clonotypes between healthy human individuals (dated by TCRdb to the early 2020s). Background on the whole study: Two women and three men aged 18 to 49 years were included in the cohort. Different laboratories and diverse techniques were used to prepare libraries and sequence TCR repertoires, to increase sequencing depth and limit assay-specific biases. Blood TCR repertoires of a handful of healthy adults were deeply sequenced to estimate repertoire size and the extent of clonotype sharing between individuals. For each donor, CD4 naive and CD4 memory were each given three plates, CD8 naive was given two plates, and CD8 memory was given one plate. Leukapheresis yielded between about 0.9 and 8.9 billion PBMCs per donor.

Summary of the overall study and its limitations: About 5% of naive CD4, 3% to 3.5% of naive CD8, roughly 2.4% of memory CD4, and 0.35% to 0.5% of memory CD8 clonotypes were shared across several donors. Rarefaction of sorted-subset datasets indicated incomplete sequencing despite the large sequencing depth. Sampling was restricted to blood, and TCR repertoires in tissues likely differ from the TCR repertoires found in blood. The small number of donors limited the genetic and exposure-history diversity represented. Larger estimated clonotype richness was generally found for naive subsets than for memory subsets. Pairwise subsampling led to the expectation that sequencing depth would affect the degree of clonotype sharing among donors. Clonotypes shared by all four sorted-subset donors showed higher generation probabilities than non-shared clonotypes.

The donors were healthy, HIV-negative adults with no recently reported acute infections or vaccinations. Every donor was a Caucasian adult living in Nashville, Tennessee, USA. CD4+ T cells were enriched by magnetic negative selection; naive cells were then positively selected on CD45RA, and the negative fraction formed the memory subset. After blood collection by leukapheresis, PBMCs were isolated using Ficoll-Histopaque density gradient centrifugation and then cryopreserved in the vapor phase of liquid nitrogen. Analytical flow cytometry was used to check the purity and quantity of each magnetically sorted T cell population. Genomic DNA was isolated from every sorted fraction and measured by UV absorbance on a Nanodrop 2000c. The CDR3, cysteine through phenylalanine, is 16 amino acids long. Only the CDR3 part of the read is kept: 48 bases, read in frame from the first base. CDR1 SGDLS and CDR2 YYNGEE are derived from the germline V gene. Clipping removes 3 bases from V and 5 bases from J, with 7 as the unmatched junction base count.

Sequenced sample: naive CD4+ T cells sorted from blood. The cell subset or site label, as the study defines it: CD45RA+ positively selected. In this chain, TRBV9 is recombined with TRBJ2-1; 11 middle bases align to TRBD2. This receptor was taken from a woman in her 30s in good health. The nucleotides read TGTGCCAGCAGCGACTTTAGCGGGAGGGATCACAATGAGCAGTTCTTC. It specifies CASSDFSGRDHNEQFF. Reference TRBV9 and TRBJ2-1 proteins supply the regions before and after the CDR3; the full variable domain is: DSGVTQTPKHLITATGQRVTLRCSPRSGDLSVYWYQQSLDQGLQFLIQYYNGEERAKGNILERFSAQQFPDLHSELNLSSLELGDSALYFCASSDFSGRDHNEQFFGPGTRLTVL.